This TCR beta chain was found in a study of beta chain features in type 1 diabetes. CDR1 and CDR2 (germline): MDHEN, SYDVKM. V was clipped by 5 bases and J by 1 base, with 5 bases between them. CDR3 length: 12 residues. This clone was recorded a few times. Its matching antigen is unknown. Study-wide findings and caveats: TCRB CDR3s were moderately but significantly shorter in Type 1 diabetes patients in all four CD4+ subsets.

All of the isolated RNA was reverse transcribed, so expressed TCRB transcripts were sequenced. This table comes from immunoSEQ multiplex PCR, and its TCRdb copy is limited to in-frame clones, with some not included. The sample lists a few hundred thousand clones, about 12% seen once, with 0.008% to 0.011% in the top ten. The sequence was obtained from a woman aged 18 to 35 with type 1 diabetes. Material: naive CD4+ T cells from blood. The chain employs TRBV28 and TRBJ2-5; D not resolved. The CDR3 bases are TGTGCCAGCAGTATCCTCCAAGAGACCCAGTACTTC. This gives the protein CASSILQETQYF.